This passage covers 9 T cell receptor beta chains from one sample sequenced in a study of blood T cell repertoires in COVID-19. The repertoire was sequenced with immunoSEQ multiplex PCR; TCRdb's copy has only in-frame clones and lacks some. The sample records around 77,000 clones, around 85% being singletons. Sequenced input: peripheral blood. All receptors derive from a man older than 75 with acute or convalescent COVID-19.

The V and J genes are TRBV7-2 and TRBJ1-6; 9 bases are shared with TRBD1. The length of the CDR3 is 18 residues. Germline-derived CDR1 and CDR2 are SGHTA and FQGNSA. V shed 5 bases and J 0 bases; nucleotides not matched to a gene: 8. The CDR3 DNA is TGTGCCAGCAGCACCTCCCGGGACAGGGTCTCCTATAATTCACCCCTCCACTTT. Translation gives CASSTSRDRVSYNSPLHF. Full variable domain (remainder filled in from reference TRBV7-2 and TRBJ1-6): GAGVSQSPSNKVTEKGKDVELRCDPISGHTALYWYRQSLGQGLEFLIYFQGNSAPDKSGLPSDRFSAERTGGSVSTLTIQRTQQEDSAVYLCASSTSRDRVSYNSPLHFGNGTRLTVT.

This clone was seen a handful of times. The chain combines TRBV12-3 or TRBV12-4 with TRBJ2-5, with a tentative D call TRBD1 (5 bases). V lost 8 bases to trimming and J lost 1 base, with 11 bases between them. The CDR3 covers 13 residues. The CDR3 nucleotides read TGTGCCAGCCAAGAAAGGGGCCAAGAGACCCAGTACTTC. It encodes CASQERGQETQYF.

The gene calls are TRBV3-1 (or the pseudogene TRBV3-2) and TRBJ1-5; D remains unclear. With 1 base removed from V and 7 bases from J, the gap between germline ends came to 8 bases. The CDR3 is 13 amino acids. Germline CDR1 LGHDT, CDR2 YNNKEL (reference sequence). The CDR3 protein is CASSQVRGQPQHF. The CDR3 DNA reads as TGTGCCAGCAGCCAAGTTAGAGGCCAGCCCCAGCATTTT.

CDR3 in amino acids: CATSGLADTQYF. The CDR3 nucleotides are TGTGCCACCAGCGGACTGGCAGATACGCAGTATTTT. V is TRBV15 and J is TRBJ2-3; tentatively, D is TRBD2 (5 bases). The germline gives CDR1 LNHNV, CDR2 YYDKDF (reference sequence). V was trimmed by 5 bases and J by 4 bases, leaving 7 bases between them. The CDR3 has 12 residues.

The V and J genes are TRBV27 and TRBJ2-7; 9 bases fit TRBD1. Germline V gene lookup returns CDR1 MNHEY and CDR2 SMNVEV (reference sequence). V trimming: 3 bases; J trimming: 2 bases; junction bases outside the gene matches: 8. CDR3 length: 16 residues. This chain's CDR3 is CASSFSGTGSAYEQYF. CDR3 in DNA: TGTGCCAGCAGTTTTTCTGGGACAGGGAGCGCCTACGAGCAGTACTTC.

This clone was seen a handful of times. The chain combines TRBV24-1 with TRBJ1-5; D is possibly TRBD1 (6 bases). V was trimmed by 3 bases and J by 3 bases, leaving 14 bases between them. Per germline, CDR1 KGHDR and CDR2 SFDVKD. The CDR3 totals 16 residues. CDR3 region: CATSDTSGHPNQPQHF. For the CDR3, the DNA is TGTGCCACCAGTGATACTTCGGGACACCCCAATCAGCCCCAGCATTTT.

The V and J genes are TRBV29-1 and TRBJ1-4; D unresolved. The V and J ends lost 4 bases and 0 bases respectively, with 15 bases between them. Germline V gene sequence: CDR1 SQVTM, CDR2 ANQGSEA. The CDR3 loop spans 16 amino acids. The CDR3 is CSVGEDSLTTNEKLFF. CDR3 in DNA: TGCAGCGTTGGCGAGGACTCCCTAACAACTAATGAAAAACTGTTTTTT. Drawing the rest from reference TRBV29-1 and TRBJ1-4, the complete variable domain is SAVISQKPSRDICQRGTSLTIQCQVDSQVTMMFWYRQQPGQSLTLIATANQGSEATYESGFVIDKFPISRPNLTFSTLTVSNMSPEDSSIYLCSVGEDSLTTNEKLFFGSGTQLSVL.

The chain carries TRBV3-1 (or the pseudogene TRBV3-2) and TRBJ1-4; TRBD1 matches at 9 bases. CDR1 and CDR2 (germline): LGHDT, YNNKEL (reference sequence). V shed 1 base and J 8 bases; nucleotides not matched to a gene: 2. This CDR3 spans 14 amino acids. The DNA of the CDR3 is TGTGCCAGCAGCCAAGGAACAGGGGGCGAAAAACTGTTTTTT. Residues: CASSQGTGGEKLFF.

The chain recombines TRBV10-2 with TRBJ2-2; D unresolved. CDR1 is WSHSY, CDR2 SAAADI, per germline. CDR3 length: 15 residues. Trimming shortened V by 0 bases and J by 0 bases, and 5 bases separated the two germline ends. CDR3 bases: TGCGCCAGCAGTGAGTCGGCAGCGAACACCGGGGAGCTGTTTTTT. Amino acids: CASSESAANTGELFF.